The T cell receptor (beta chain) under discussion was sequenced for a study of PD-1 blockade in classical Hodgkin lymphoma. V trimming: 0 bases; J trimming: 5 bases; junction bases outside the gene matches: 3. The CDR3 length is 15 residues. Germline V gene lookup returns CDR1 LGHNA and CDR2 YSLEER. Worth noting for this clone: Antigen: not known.

Produced via immunoSEQ multiplex PCR; TCRdb's table is partial and in-frame only. The profile shows about 93,000 clones, around 80% of them singletons. General study results and limits: Reported baseline diversity: healthy donors highest, relapsed/refractory patients lowest. Sources of repertoire differences remain undefined, possibly disease activity or prior therapy.

Time point here: cycle 4 day 1 (C4D1), after less than seven weeks of nivolumab. Each patient experienced a relapse that followed autologous stem cell transplantation, and brentuximab vedotin exposure varied. Progressive disease, partial response or complete response was each patient's best response. The chain employs TRBV4-3 and TRBJ2-5, with 10 bases aligning to TRBD2. This specimen was peripheral blood mononuclear cells (PBMCs), taken before the fourth cycle of nivolumab. This sequence was found in a human donor with classical Hodgkin lymphoma. CDR3 bases: TGCGCCAGCAGCCAAGAAGCGGGAGGGTTGGAGACCCAGTACTTC. Residues: CASSQEAGGLETQYF.